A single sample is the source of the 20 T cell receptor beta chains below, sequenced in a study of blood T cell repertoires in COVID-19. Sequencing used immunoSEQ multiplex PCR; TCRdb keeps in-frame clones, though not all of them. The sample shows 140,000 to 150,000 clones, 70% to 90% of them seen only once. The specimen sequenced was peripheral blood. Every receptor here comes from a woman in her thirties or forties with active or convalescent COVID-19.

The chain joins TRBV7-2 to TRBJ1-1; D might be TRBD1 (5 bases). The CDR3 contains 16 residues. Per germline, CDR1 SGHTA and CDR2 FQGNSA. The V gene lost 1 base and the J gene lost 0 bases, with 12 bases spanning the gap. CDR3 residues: CASSLVPGIMNTEAFF. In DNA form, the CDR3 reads TGTGCCAGCAGCTTAGTCCCAGGGATTATGAACACTGAAGCTTTCTTT.

CDR3 region: CASSPTSGFQETQYF. CDR3 sequence (DNA): TGCGCCAGCAGCCCGACTAGCGGGTTTCAAGAGACCCAGTACTTC. The V gene is TRBV5-1, the J gene TRBJ2-5, with 10 bases aligning to TRBD2. V dropped 4 bases and J dropped 2; count of bases not matched to a gene: 5. Looked up from germline, CDR1 is SGHRS and CDR2 is YFSETQ. The length of the CDR3 is 15 residues. Full variable domain (rest looked up from reference TRBV5-1 and TRBJ2-5): KAGVTQTPRYLIKTRGQQVTLSCSPISGHRSVSWYQQTPGQGLQFLFEYFSETQRNKGNFPGRFSGRQFSNSRSEMNVSTLELGDSALYLCASSPTSGFQETQYFGPGTRLLVL.

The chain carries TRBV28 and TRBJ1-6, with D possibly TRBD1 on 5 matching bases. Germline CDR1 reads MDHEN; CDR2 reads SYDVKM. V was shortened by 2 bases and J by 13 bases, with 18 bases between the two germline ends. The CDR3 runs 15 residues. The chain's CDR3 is CASSLGQRLGGPLHF. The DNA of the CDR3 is TGTGCCAGCAGTTTAGGGCAGCGCCTCGGGGGGCCCCTCCACTTT.

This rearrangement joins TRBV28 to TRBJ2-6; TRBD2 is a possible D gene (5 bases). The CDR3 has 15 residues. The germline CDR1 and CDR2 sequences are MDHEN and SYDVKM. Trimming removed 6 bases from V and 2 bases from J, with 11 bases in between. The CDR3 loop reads CASSLATAGANVLTF. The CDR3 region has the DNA TGTGCCAGCAGCCTAGCAACAGCTGGGGCCAACGTCCTGACTTTC.

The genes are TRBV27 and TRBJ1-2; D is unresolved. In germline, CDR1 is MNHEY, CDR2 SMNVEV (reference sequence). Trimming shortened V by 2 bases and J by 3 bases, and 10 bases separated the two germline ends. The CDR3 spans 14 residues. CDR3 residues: CASSLVGTYYGYTF. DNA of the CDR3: TGTGCCAGCAGTTTAGTGGGCACCTACTATGGCTACACCTTC.

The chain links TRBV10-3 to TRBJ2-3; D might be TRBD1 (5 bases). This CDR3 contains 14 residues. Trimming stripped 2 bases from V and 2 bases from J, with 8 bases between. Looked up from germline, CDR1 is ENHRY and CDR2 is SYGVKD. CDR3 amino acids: CAISEDSDTDTQYF. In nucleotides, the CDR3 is TGTGCCATCAGTGAGGACAGTGACACAGATACGCAGTATTTT.

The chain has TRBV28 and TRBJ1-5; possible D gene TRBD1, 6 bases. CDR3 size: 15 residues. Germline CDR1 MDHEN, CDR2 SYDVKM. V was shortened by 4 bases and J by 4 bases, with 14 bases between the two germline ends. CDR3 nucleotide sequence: TGTGCCAGCAGTTACAGGGCTTGGGGAAATCAGCCCCAGCATTTT. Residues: CASSYRAWGNQPQHF.

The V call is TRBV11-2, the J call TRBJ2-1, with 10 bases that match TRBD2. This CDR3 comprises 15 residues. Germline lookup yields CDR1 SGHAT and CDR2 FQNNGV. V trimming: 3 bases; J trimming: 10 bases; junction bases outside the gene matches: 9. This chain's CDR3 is CASSFGVAGGLEQFF. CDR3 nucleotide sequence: TGTGCCAGCAGCTTTGGGGTAGCGGGAGGCTTAGAGCAGTTCTTC.

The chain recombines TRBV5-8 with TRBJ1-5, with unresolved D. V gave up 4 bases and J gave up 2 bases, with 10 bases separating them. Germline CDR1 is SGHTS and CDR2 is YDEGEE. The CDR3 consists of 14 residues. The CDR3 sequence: CASSLRGGNQPQHF. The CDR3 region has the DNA TGTGCCAGCAGCCTAAGAGGCGGCAATCAGCCCCAGCATTTT.

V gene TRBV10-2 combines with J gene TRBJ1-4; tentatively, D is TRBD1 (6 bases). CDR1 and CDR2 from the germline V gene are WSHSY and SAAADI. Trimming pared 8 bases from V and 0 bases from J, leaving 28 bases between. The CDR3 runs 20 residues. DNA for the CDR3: TGCGCCAGCCTAGGGGGTACAGGACACATGACAGGCGCAACTAATGAAAAACTGTTTTTT. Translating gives CASLGGTGHMTGATNEKLFF.

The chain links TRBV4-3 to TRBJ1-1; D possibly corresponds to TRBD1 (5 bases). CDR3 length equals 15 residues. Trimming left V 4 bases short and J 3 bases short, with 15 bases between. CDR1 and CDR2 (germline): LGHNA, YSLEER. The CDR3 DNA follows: TGCGCCAGCAGCCCAGGGTTCGGAAGGGACACTGAAGCTTTCTTT. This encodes CASSPGFGRDTEAFF.

CDR3 sequence reads: CASSPRTGGSYEQYF. The CDR3 DNA reads as TGTGCCAGTAGTCCGCGGACAGGGGGATCCTACGAGCAGTACTTC. The rearrangement uses TRBV19 and TRBJ2-7; 10 bases match TRBD1. The CDR3 is 15 amino acids. Germline CDR1 LNHDA, CDR2 SQIVND (reference sequence). The V and J ends lost 5 bases and 1 base, in that order; junction bases with no gene match: 5.

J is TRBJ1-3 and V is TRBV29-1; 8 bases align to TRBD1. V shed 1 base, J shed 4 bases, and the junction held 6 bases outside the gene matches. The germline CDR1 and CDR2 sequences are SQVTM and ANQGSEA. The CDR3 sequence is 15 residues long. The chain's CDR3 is CSVEGPGGSGNTIYF. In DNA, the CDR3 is TGCAGCGTTGAAGGCCCAGGGGGCTCCGGAAACACCATATATTTT.

The CDR3, as DNA: TGTGCCAGCAGCAACGCAGGGGGAAATGAAGCTTTCTTT. It codes for CASSNAGGNEAFF. This sequence joins TRBV5-4 and TRBJ1-1; 7 bases match TRBD1. The CDR3 has 13 residues. Germline loops: CDR1 SGHNT, CDR2 YYREEE (reference sequence). J gave up 7 bases and V 4 bases, and 7 bases lay outside the gene matches.

CDR3 loop: CASIRSGIPYEQYF. The CDR3 DNA reads as TGTGCCAGCATAAGGTCAGGGATCCCCTACGAGCAGTACTTC. The V call is TRBV28, the J call TRBJ2-7; D perhaps matches TRBD1 (5 bases). Germline V lookup: CDR1 MDHEN, CDR2 SYDVKM. This CDR3 has 14 amino acids. Between the trimmed V and J ends, which lost 7 bases and 2 bases, there was a span of 15 bases.

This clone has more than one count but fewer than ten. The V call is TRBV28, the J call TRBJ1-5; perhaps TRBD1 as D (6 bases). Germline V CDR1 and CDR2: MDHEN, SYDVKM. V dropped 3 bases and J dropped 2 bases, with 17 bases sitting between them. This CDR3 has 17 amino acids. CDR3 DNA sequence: TGTGCCAGCAGTTTGGGCTTACAGGGTAATCGCAATCAGCCCCAGCATTTT. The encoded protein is CASSLGLQGNRNQPQHF.

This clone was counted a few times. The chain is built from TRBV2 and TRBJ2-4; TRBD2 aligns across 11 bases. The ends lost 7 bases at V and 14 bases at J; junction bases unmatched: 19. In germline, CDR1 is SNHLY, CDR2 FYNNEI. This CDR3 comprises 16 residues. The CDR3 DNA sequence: TGTGCCAGCACCCGCCAGCCGGGACTAGCGGATCTGCCAGAGTACTTC. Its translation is CASTRQPGLADLPEYF. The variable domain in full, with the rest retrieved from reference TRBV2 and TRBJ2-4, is EPEVTQTPSHQVTQMGQEVILRCVPISNHLYFYWYRQILGQKVEFLVSFYNNEISEKSEIFDDQFSVERPDGSNFTLKIRSTKLEDSAMYFCASTRQPGLADLPEYFGAGTRLSVL.

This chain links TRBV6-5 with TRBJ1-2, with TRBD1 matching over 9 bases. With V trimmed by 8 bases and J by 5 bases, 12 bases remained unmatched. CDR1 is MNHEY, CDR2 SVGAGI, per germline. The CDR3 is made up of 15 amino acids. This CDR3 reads CASRLGGTGRYGYTF. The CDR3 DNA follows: TGTGCCAGCCGCCTAGGGGGGACAGGGAGGTATGGCTACACCTTC.

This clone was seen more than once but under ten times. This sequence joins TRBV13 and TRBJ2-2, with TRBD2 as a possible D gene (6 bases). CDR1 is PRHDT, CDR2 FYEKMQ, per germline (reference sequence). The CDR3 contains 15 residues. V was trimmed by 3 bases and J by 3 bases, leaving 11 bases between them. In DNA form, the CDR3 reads TGTGCCAGCAGCTTTACGGGAGTCGACACCGGGGAGCTGTTTTTT. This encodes CASSFTGVDTGELFF.

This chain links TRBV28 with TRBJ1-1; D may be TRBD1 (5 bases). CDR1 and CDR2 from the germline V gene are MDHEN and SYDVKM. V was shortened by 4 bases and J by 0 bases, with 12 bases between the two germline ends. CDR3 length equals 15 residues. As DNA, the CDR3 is TGTGCCAGCAGTTCGCAGGGCCTCATGAACACTGAAGCTTTCTTT. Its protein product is CASSSQGLMNTEAFF.